This TCR beta chain is from a study of Ad26.COV2.S vaccination and SARS-CoV-2 variants. Notes on the study in general: The TCR-based breadth and depth measures might underestimate overall T cell responses.

A word on this clone: The antigen is not known.

The CDR3 has 15 amino acids. Trimming left V 5 bases short and J 8 bases short, with 18 bases between. Germline loops: CDR1 SGHTA, CDR2 FQGNSA. Documented treatment: approximately 18 received Ad26.COV2.S at low or high dose, single or two shots; roughly five received placebo; per-sample allocation not given. Following the first vaccine or placebo injection, samples were taken on day 63. Boston supplied an adult donor aged 18-55 years. Vaccination employed an Ad26 vector expressing the Wuhan-strain SARS-CoV-2 spike. The data were produced by immunoSEQ multiplex PCR, yet TCRdb's version contains in-frame clones alone and is incomplete. The sample records some 300,000 clones, around four fifths being singletons.

The material was peripheral blood, obtained in a trial of Ad26.COV2.S vaccine versus placebo. The source of this sequence is a person aged 18-60 years who received the Ad26.COV2.S COVID-19 vaccine or a placebo. V gene TRBV7-2 combines with J gene TRBJ1-4; unclear D gene. The CDR3 region has the DNA TGTGCCAGCAGCCTGGATGTGGGATATGGGGAAAAACTGTTTTTT. It specifies CASSLDVGYGEKLFF. Looking up the rest from reference TRBV7-2 and TRBJ1-4 gives the full variable domain: GAGVSQSPSNKVTEKGKDVELRCDPISGHTALYWYRQSLGQGLEFLIYFQGNSAPDKSGLPSDRFSAERTGGSVSTLTIQRTQQEDSAVYLCASSLDVGYGEKLFFGSGTQLSVL.